This T cell receptor (beta chain) originates from a study of beta chain features in type 1 diabetes. Study summary: Over all samples combined, fewer than 140,000,000 sorted cells were examined. Points from the study as a whole: Patients showed naive, central memory and Treg TCRB repertoires that appeared more similar than those of healthy donors.

The J segment lost 3 bases and the V segment lost 1 base, leaving 6 bases of the junction unmatched. The CDR3 consists of 16 residues. CDR1 is MNHNY, CDR2 SVGAGI, per germline (reference sequence). Staining for CD45RO/CCR7/CD25/CD127/CD95/CD27 allowed sorting of CD4+ naive, central memory, regulatory and stem cell-like memory cells. Sort purity for all populations was recorded as exceeding 98%. As to this clone: Its specificity is unknown.

Of the isolated RNA, all was reverse transcribed, and so the sequenced material was expressed TCRB transcripts. Produced via immunoSEQ multiplex PCR; TCRdb's table is partial and in-frame only. The sample yields about 360,000 clones, roughly 12% seen once. J is TRBJ2-3 and V is TRBV6-6, with 8 bases fitting TRBD2. The sequence was collected from a man between 18 and 35 years old in good health. The sample consisted of naive CD4+ T cells from blood. CDR3 DNA sequence: TGTGCCAGCAGTTACTTACCGGGGGGGCTGACAGATACGCAGTATTTT. This gives the protein CASSYLPGGLTDTQYF.